Listed below are T cell receptor beta chains from one sample, sequenced in a study of graft-versus-host responses after intestinal transplantation. TCRdb keeps only in-frame clones here, not all; method: immunoSEQ multiplex PCR. Of about 24,000 clones listed, 70% to 90% were seen once; the top ten hold approximately 0.87%. Source: PBMCs, taken 450 to 480 days after intestinal transplant. The receptor set was obtained from a human patient who received an intestinal transplant, so some T cells may come from the graft donor. CDR3s leave out the opening cysteine and the closing phenylalanine or tryptophan. Part of the rows lack a size; the others show once, few, many or a class for expanded clones.

abundance	v_gene	CDR3aa
-	TRBV6-4	ASSDDLDPF
-	TRBV9	ASSAHAGARNTEAF
-	TRBV12-5	ASGLGTGFSGANVLT
-	TRBV7-2	ASSLSGLSSYNSPLH
once	TRBV6-1	ASRYSGNTIY
-	TRBV27	ASSFIGLAGYNEQF
-	TRBV9	ASSVVGVASYNEQF
-	TRBV30	AWSVPRTGYTEAF
once	TRBV21-1	ASSKAPAGLAGGPQLPHEQY
once	TRBV5-4	ASTVGGGTEAF